A single sample is the source of the 8 T cell receptor beta chains below, sequenced in a study of OX40 agonist ivuxolimab in advanced cancers. Library preparation used the immunoSEQ multiplex PCR assay. TCRdb obtained this table from immuneACCESS and retained in-frame rearrangements with V and J assigned. These tables miss some clones; where compared with another copy, unresolved V genes account for less than half of the shortfall, and the remainder is unexplained. The sample has around 73,000 clones on record, 90% of them singletons. Roughly 9.8% of the sample lies in the top ten. Material: CD4+ or CD8+ T cells sorted from blood, obtained in a trial of the OX40 agonist ivuxolimab. These TCRs come from an adult with an advanced solid tumor such as melanoma, head and neck, liver or kidney cancer.

The chain couples TRBV7-9 to TRBJ1-1; possibly TRBD1 for D (6 bases). The germline CDR1 and CDR2 sequences are SEHNR and FQNEAQ (reference sequence). Trimming pared 5 bases from V and 1 base from J, leaving 14 bases between. The CDR3 runs 15 residues. As DNA, the CDR3 is TGTGCCAGCAGCCCCCGACAGGAGGAGAACACTGAAGCTTTCTTT. This gives the protein CASSPRQEENTEAFF.

V usage is TRBV5-1 and J usage is TRBJ2-1; D tentatively reads TRBD1 or TRBD2 (5 bases each). The CDR3 extends over 16 amino acids. Between the trimmed V and J ends, which lost 0 bases and 4 bases, there was a span of 14 bases. The germline gives CDR1 SGHRS, CDR2 YFSETQ. This CDR3 is CASSLEVRGPYNEQFF. DNA for the CDR3: TGCGCCAGCAGCTTGGAAGTGAGGGGCCCTTACAATGAGCAGTTCTTC.

J is TRBJ1-1 and V is TRBV5-1; no definite D call. V was pared by 5 bases and J by 6 bases, with 17 bases between. Germline V gene sequence: CDR1 SGHRS, CDR2 YFSETQ. The CDR3 is 14 residues long. In DNA form, the CDR3 reads TGCGCCAGCAGGGTTGAGGAGCTGGATTCTGAAGCTTTCTTT. This codes for CASRVEELDSEAFF.

The chain links TRBV27 to TRBJ1-1, with TRBD1 identical over 9 bases. The CDR3 has 15 residues. Germline assignment: CDR1 MNHEY and CDR2 SMNVEV (reference sequence). The junction had 7 bases not matched to a gene; V was cut back by 2 bases and J by 6 bases. The CDR3 DNA reads as TGTGCCAGCAGTTTAAACAGGGGGCACATCCCTGAAGCTTTCTTT. This codes for CASSLNRGHIPEAFF.

This clone has a single count. The CDR3 sequence is CASSQDPNGDRPQHF. Here the CDR3 DNA reads TGCGCCAGCAGCCAAGATCCGAACGGTGACCGGCCCCAGCATTTT. V and J are TRBV4-1 and TRBJ1-5, with D unclear. V was cut by 0 bases and J by 9 bases, with 15 bases left in between. The CDR3 runs 15 residues. CDR1 MGHRA and CDR2 YSYEKL come from the germline V gene.

Only a few counts were recorded for this clone. The rearrangement links TRBV27 to TRBJ1-1, with D maybe TRBD1 (6 bases). The germline V and J ends were trimmed by 3 bases and 1 base, with 9 bases remaining between them. Germline CDR1 reads MNHEY; CDR2 reads SMNVEV (reference sequence). This CDR3 comprises 14 residues. The CDR3, as DNA: TGTGCCAGCAGTTTGTCGACAGGGAACACTGAAGCTTTCTTT. This encodes CASSLSTGNTEAFF.

The chain combines TRBV5-1 with TRBJ1-6; D is undetermined. CDR1 SGHRS and CDR2 YFSETQ come from the germline V gene. CDR3 length equals 13 residues. Between the trimmed V and J ends, which lost 0 bases and 6 bases, there was a span of 4 bases. In DNA, the CDR3 is TGCGCCAGCAGCTTGGTTTCTAATTCACCCCTCCACTTT. This codes for CASSLVSNSPLHF. The full variable domain, completed using reference TRBV5-1 and TRBJ1-6, is KAGVTQTPRYLIKTRGQQVTLSCSPISGHRSVSWYQQTPGQGLQFLFEYFSETQRNKGNFPGRFSGRQFSNSRSEMNVSTLELGDSALYLCASSLVSNSPLHFGNGTRLTVT.

CDR3 nucleotide sequence: TGTGCCAGCAGCTTATGGGGGGGCACTGAAGCTTTCTTT. It specifies CASSLWGGTEAFF. This chain links TRBV5-5 with TRBJ1-1, with D perhaps TRBD1 (5 bases). Germline assignment: CDR1 SGHKS and CDR2 YYEKEE (reference sequence). CDR3 length equals 13 residues. Deletions cut 2 bases from V and 4 bases from J, with 9 bases between.